This TCR beta chain was sequenced during a study of radiation and T cells in renal cell carcinoma (dated by TCRdb to between 2020 and 2021). Study-level background: The samples were drawn from a clinical trial, where primary renal cell carcinomas were treated with 15 Gy of stereotactic body radiation therapy and then removed by nephrectomy 4 weeks afterward. In total, more than 50 samples underwent TCR beta sequencing: 25 or so tumors plus 27 peripheral blood samples. In the approximately 53 samples combined, around 3.9 million unique CDR3 nucleotide sequences were found, encoding about 2.7 million unique CDR3 amino acid sequences. Study-wide findings and limitations: No pretreatment tumor biopsies were available, so the baseline intratumoral presence of clonotypes could not be determined. An increase in top tumor clonotypes in blood was observed from baseline to 2 weeks post-radiation, followed by contraction by 4 weeks, which was taken to suggest transient expansion of tumor-resident clones. Dynamics of the blood repertoire were not tracked past 4 weeks after treatment. The single-armed trial design could not address effects of radiation dose or scheduling on the TCR repertoire.

The meaning of the sample's time point label: blood 2 weeks post-SBRT. What this sample's treatment or condition label stands for: 15 Gy SBRT to primary tumor, nephrectomy 4 weeks later. To track tumor-enriched clonotypes, serial peripheral blood was sampled from radiation-treated patients at baseline and at 2 weeks and 4 weeks after SBRT. Every patient's renal cell carcinoma showed clear cell pathology. Genomic DNA for TCR sequencing was prepared using the QIAamp DNA Blood Mini Kit (Qiagen). Only samples passing all quality control checks were included in the analyses. On this clone itself: Which antigen it targets is not known. The sample holds no much larger clone one base away, and base qualities are not on file.

Trimming takes 6 bases from V and 0 bases from J, and the germline ends sit 15 bases apart. In the germline V gene, CDR1 corresponds to MGHDK and CDR2 to SYGVNS. The CDR3 goes from the cysteine to the phenylalanine over 17 residues. Only the CDR3 DNA stays, 51 bases, in frame from base 1. TCR beta libraries were generated from genomic DNA with the immunoSEQ kit, following the manufacturer's recommendations. For library preparation, a first multiplex PCR was performed with proprietary primers, followed by a second PCR in which unique barcodes were added, and bead cleanups were performed after each round. A kit-provided positive control reaction and a negative control reaction were included in every sample batch. The final libraries were assessed on an Agilent 4200 TapeStation D1000 ScreenTape, pooled by volume, and quantified by qPCR. Sequencing was performed on an Illumina NextSeq500 with a MidOutput 150-cycle cartridge, and 156 Read1 and 15 Index1 cycles were run with kit custom primers. The pooled library was loaded at 0.9 to 1 pM, with a roughly 22% PhiX control spiked in. The original methods were these. Vendor-processed data were analyzed in R, and a clonotype was defined as all T cells sharing the same CDR3 nucleotide sequence. In the clone abundance analyses, frequencies in each sample were normalized to that sample's 10,000 most abundant clones. Public T cell clones, which averaged fewer than five per sample, were removed prior to analysis. A difference in abundance of at least 32-fold between compartments was used to define tumor-enriched and baseline blood-enriched clonotypes. A beta-binomial differential abundance model was applied to find clonotypes that expanded or contracted between blood time points. Tumor-blood repertoire similarity was measured with the Baroni-Urbani and Buser coefficient, and group comparisons used two-tailed Wilcoxon tests in R. This immuneACCESS table, as held by TCRdb, lists in-frame sequences with V and J called but not all clones. Of the missing ones, under half trace to an unresolved V gene in checked studies; the others have no known cause. D and trimming come from the DNA, and the V and J calls and clone size come from that table. The sample data list 150,000 to 160,000 clones, and 87% of these were observed just once. The biggest ten clones account for 10% to 15% of the sample.

The chain is encoded by TRBV25-1 joined to TRBJ2-6; TRBD1 is a possible D gene, resting on 6 matching bases. This receptor was obtained from a woman aged 50 to 60 with renal cell carcinoma. Material: blood, obtained from a patient whose treatment included radiotherapy and nephrectomy. The base sequence is TGTGCCAGCAGCGCAGGGGCACTCGTCTCTGGGGCCAACGTCCTGACTTTC. It encodes CASSAGALVSGANVLTF.